This T cell receptor (beta chain) came from a study of STAT5B mutations in CD4+ large granular lymphocyte leukemia. This CDR3 is built from 14 residues. Germline V gene sequence: CDR1 MNHEY, CDR2 SMNVEV (reference sequence). V lost 5 bases, J lost 6 bases, and 15 bases lay in between. Assay: immunoSEQ multiplex PCR; the TCRdb copy retains only in-frame clones and omits some. The sample lists fewer than 50,000 clones, about four fifths occurring once. Buffy coats from healthy blood donors served as controls. Findings of the study overall: Patient CD4-sorted repertoires stayed more clonal than healthy ones after leukemic-clone removal. 8/27 top patient clones versus 2/35 control clones were TRBV06-family.

Notes on this clone: Antigen unknown.

This chain connects TRBV27 to TRBJ2-3; D unclear. Sequenced: CD4+ T cells from blood buffy coats. The source is a human donor in good health. DNA for the CDR3: TGTGCCAGCAGTCTCGGCCCGAGGAAGGATACGCAGTATTTT. Protein sequence: CASSLGPRKDTQYF.